The clone carrying this T cell receptor (beta chain) was seen more than once but under ten times. Its target is not known. Germline V gene sequence: CDR1 MNHEY, CDR2 SVGAGI. The V gene end was trimmed by 5 bases and the J gene end by 7 bases; junction bases not matched to a gene: 6. The CDR3 consists of 13 residues. The sample originates from a study of cytomegalovirus exposure and HLA in healthy donors. Study-wide findings and caveats: Some V segments, including TRBV6-2 and TRBV6-3, were excluded as indistinguishable. The likely origin of a cluster of highly shared sequence variants was a sequencing artifact.

The PCR was carried out with 60 Vbeta primers and 13 Jbeta primers. Method: immunoSEQ multiplex PCR; TCRdb's copy keeps in-frame clones and lacks some. The sample lists about 78,000 clones, over 70% occurring once. This cohort consisted of healthy bone marrow donors. The sequence was collected from a male donor in good health and CMV-seronegative. V gene TRBV6-5 combines with J gene TRBJ2-7; 9 positions agree with TRBD1. Input material: PBMCs. DNA of the CDR3: TGTGCCAGCAGTCTTCGACAGGGGGGTGAGCAGTACTTC. Protein sequence: CASSLRQGGEQYF.